The 12 T cell receptor beta chains given below trace back to one sample, sequenced in a study of Ad26.COV2.S vaccination and SARS-CoV-2 variants. TCRdb's table, derived via immunoSEQ multiplex PCR, lists solely in-frame clones and lacks some. The sample contains 300,000 to 350,000 clones, roughly 91% of which appear only once. Treatment defined: approximately 18 received Ad26.COV2.S at low or high dose, single or two shots; several received placebo; per-sample allocation not given. Day 63 after the first vaccine or placebo injection was the time point for sampling. Sequencing used peripheral blood, obtained in a trial of Ad26.COV2.S vaccine versus placebo. These receptors were obtained from a person aged 18-60 years who received the Ad26.COV2.S COVID-19 vaccine or a placebo.

The CDR3 spells CASSGIQGTGEKLFF. CDR3 coding DNA: TGTGCCAGCAGCGGGATACAGGGGACGGGTGAAAAACTGTTTTTT. The chain is built from TRBV27 and TRBJ1-4; 7 positions agree with TRBD1. The CDR3 consists of 15 residues. Germline V gene data show CDR1 as MNHEY and CDR2 as SMNVEV (reference sequence). Germline trimming cut 6 bases from V and 7 bases from J; bases unmatched to any gene: 11.

This clone appeared a single time. V is TRBV28 and J is TRBJ2-2; D possibly uses TRBD1 or TRBD2 (5 bases each). The CDR3 consists of 16 residues. Trimming removed 6 bases from V and 5 bases from J, with 19 bases in between. The V gene's germline CDR1 is MDHEN and CDR2 SYDVKM. The CDR3, as DNA: TGTGCCAGCAGCGCCCCCGACGGGTGGGGGACCGGGGAGCTGTTTTTT. Translation: CASSAPDGWGTGELFF.

The CDR3 protein is CASSSTSFYEQYF. Written as DNA, the CDR3 is TGTGCCAGCAGCTCGACTAGCTTCTACGAGCAGTACTTC. The rearrangement uses TRBV5-5 and TRBJ2-7, with 7 positions matching TRBD2. Losses at the gene ends were 3 bases for V and 3 bases for J; bases not matched to a gene: 3. Germline V CDR1 and CDR2: SGHKS, YYEKEE (reference sequence). The CDR3 totals 13 residues.

The J gene is TRBJ1-2, the V gene TRBV6-2 or TRBV6-3; D gene ambiguous. CDR1 and CDR2 (germline): MNHEY, SVGEGT. V lost 0 bases and J 6 bases, leaving 14 bases between the germline ends. CDR3 length: 15 amino acids. In DNA form, the CDR3 reads TGTGCCAGCAGTTACTCGGGCAGGCTGGGCGATGGCTACACCTTC. The encoded protein is CASSYSGRLGDGYTF.

V is TRBV5-5 and J is TRBJ1-5, with D perhaps TRBD1 (6 bases). The CDR3 is 14 residues long. Between the trimmed V and J ends, which lost 2 bases and 7 bases, there was a span of 13 bases. Germline CDR1 is SGHKS and CDR2 is YYEKEE (reference sequence). The CDR3 protein is CASSFGGAGQPQHF. DNA of the CDR3: TGTGCCAGCAGCTTTGGGGGGGCGGGCCAGCCCCAGCATTTT.

This chain connects TRBV9 to TRBJ2-2; D unclear. The V end was cut by 0 bases, the J end by 6 bases, with 15 bases between. Germline values: CDR1 SGDLS, CDR2 YYNGEE. The CDR3 covers 16 residues. Here the CDR3 DNA reads TGTGCCAGCAGCGTAGTGGCGGCGGAGACGGCCGGGGAGCTGTTTTTT. Amino acid sequence: CASSVVAAETAGELFF.

The chain combines TRBV3-1 (or the pseudogene TRBV3-2) with TRBJ2-1, with 9 bases identical to TRBD2. Germline V gives CDR1 LGHDT, CDR2 YNNKEL (reference sequence). The CDR3 totals 16 residues. V shed 3 bases, J shed 3 bases, and the junction held 6 bases outside the gene matches. This chain's CDR3 is CASSHHSGRLYNEQFF. The CDR3 DNA reads as TGTGCCAGCAGCCACCATAGCGGGAGACTCTACAATGAGCAGTTCTTC.

The chain couples TRBV19 to TRBJ2-1; D is tentatively TRBD1 or TRBD2 (5 bases each). V lost 4 bases and J 5 bases, leaving 15 bases between the germline ends. This CDR3 region has 15 residues. CDR1 LNHDA and CDR2 SQIVND come from the germline V gene (reference sequence). In nucleotides, the CDR3 is TGTGCCAGTAGTACGACCAGTTCGGGACACAATGAGCAGTTCTTC. Translating gives CASSTTSSGHNEQFF.

The CDR3 protein is CASRAWTAETQYF. The CDR3 nucleotides are TGTGCCAGCAGGGCCTGGACGGCAGAGACCCAGTACTTC. The chain recombines TRBV2 with TRBJ2-5; D remains ambiguous. V was trimmed by 6 bases and J by 4 bases, leaving 12 bases between them. Germline assignment: CDR1 SNHLY and CDR2 FYNNEI. CDR3 length: 13 amino acids.

This clone was recorded a few times. The chain has TRBV5-4 and TRBJ1-1, with 8 bases lining up with TRBD1. The V and J ends lost 5 bases and 5 bases, in that order; junction bases with no gene match: 8. Germline V gene sequence: CDR1 SGHNT, CDR2 YYREEE (reference sequence). The CDR3 runs 14 residues. CDR3 sequence (DNA): TGTGCCAGCAGGGAGGACAGGGCAGGGACTGAAGCTTTCTTT. Encoded protein: CASREDRAGTEAFF. Looking up the rest from reference TRBV5-4 and TRBJ1-1 gives the full variable domain: ETGVTQSPTHLIKTRGQQVTLRCSSQSGHNTVSWYQQALGQGPQFIFQYYREEENGRGNFPPRFSGLQFPNYSSELNVNALELDDSALYLCASREDRAGTEAFFGQGTRLTVV.

The table lists this clone with a count of one. This sample includes further DNA sequences coding for the same CDR3. This sequence joins TRBV13 and TRBJ2-7; D gene ambiguous. The length of the CDR3 is 13 residues. The germline V gene has CDR1 PRHDT and CDR2 FYEKMQ (reference sequence). Trimming stripped 0 bases from V and 1 base from J, with 4 bases between. This chain's CDR3 is CASSLGPSYEQYF. CDR3 nucleotides: TGTGCCAGCAGCTTAGGGCCTTCCTACGAGCAGTACTTC.

J is TRBJ2-1 and V is TRBV5-1, with 11 nucleotides matching TRBD1. Germline V gives CDR1 SGHRS, CDR2 YFSETQ. CDR3 size: 15 residues. V lost 4 bases and J lost 4; bases outside the gene matches: 4. Here the CDR3 reads CASSLGTGGYNEQFF. CDR3 DNA: TGCGCCAGCAGCCTAGGGACAGGGGGTTACAATGAGCAGTTCTTC. The full variable domain, in which reference TRBV5-1 and TRBJ2-1 provide the parts outside the CDR3, is KAGVTQTPRYLIKTRGQQVTLSCSPISGHRSVSWYQQTPGQGLQFLFEYFSETQRNKGNFPGRFSGRQFSNSRSEMNVSTLELGDSALYLCASSLGTGGYNEQFFGPGTRLTVL.